Listed below are T cell receptor beta chains from one sample, sequenced in a study of T cell responses to AZD1222 COVID-19 vaccine. Profiling relied on immunoSEQ multiplex PCR, and the TCRdb table lists in-frame clones only, not all of them. The sample holds tens of thousands of clones, around 83% seen once. Here the sequenced sample was peripheral blood, taken 28 days after the second AZD1222 dose. These receptors originate from an adult who received the AZD1222 COVID-19 vaccine. Each CDR3 is given with its conserved first and last residue. The D gene is left open where the match is weak. Some rows mark clone size as missing; the rest say once, few, many or name a class of expanded clone.

few | TRBJ1-1 | TRBD1 | 14 | TRBV7-3 | TGTGCCAGCAGCGCACAGGGGACTGGCACTGAAGCTTTCTTT | CASSAQGTGTEAFF
few | TRBJ1-1 | TRBD1 | 14 | TRBV18 | TGTGCCACTTTAGGGGACAGGGCGGACACTGAAGCTTTCTTT | CATLGDRADTEAFF
once | TRBJ2-1 | TRBD2 | 17 | TRBV24-1 | TGTGCCACCAGTGAGGGGAGGGACGGTGGGGGTGACAATGAGCAGTTCTTC | CATSEGRDGGGDNEQFF
NA | TRBJ1-2 | NA | 12 | TRBV3-1/TRBV3-2 | TGTGCCAGCAACCTAGGGGGGGCCGGCTACACCTTC | CASNLGGAGYTF
NA | TRBJ1-2 | NA | 13 | TRBV4-1 | TGCGCCAGCAGCCCAACCGGCGACTATGGCTACACCTTC | CASSPTGDYGYTF
NA | TRBJ2-2 | NA | 16 | TRBV4-1 | TGCGCCAGCAGCCAAGTAGGCGGAGTTCACACCGGGGAGCTGTTTTTT | CASSQVGGVHTGELFF
NA | TRBJ2-3 | NA | 13 | TRBV5-4 | TGTGCCAGCAGCCGTCCCGGGACAGATACGCAGTATTTT | CASSRPGTDTQYF
NA | TRBJ2-3 | TRBD1 | 16 | TRBV7-7 | TGTGCCAGCAGCTTTGGACAGGGAAGGGGCCCAGATACGCAGTATTTT | CASSFGQGRGPDTQYF
NA | TRBJ2-5 | NA | 13 | TRBV7-9 | TGTGCCAGCAGCCCCGCGCTTGGGGAGACCCAGTACTTC | CASSPALGETQYF
NA | TRBJ1-6 | NA | 15 | TRBV28 | TGTGCCAGCAGTCCCCCGGAGGCGGGTGGGTCACCCCTCCACTTT | CASSPPEAGGSPLHF
NA | TRBJ2-7 | NA | 11 | TRBV6-5 | TGTGCCAGCAGTTACGGACCCGAGCAGTACTTC | CASSYGPEQYF
NA | TRBJ1-5 | NA | 15 | TRBV30 | TGTGCTGTTTCGGCGGGGGCGTCGAGCAATCAGCCCCAGCATTTT | CAVSAGASSNQPQHF
NA | TRBJ1-4 | NA | 15 | TRBV7-2 | TGTGCCAGCAGCTTAGTTCGGGGGAATAATGAAAAACTGTTTTTT | CASSLVRGNNEKLFF
NA | TRBJ1-2 | TRBD1 | 16 | TRBV9 | TGTGCCAGCAGCGTAGCCCGGGGACAGGCCAGATCGGGCTACACCTTC | CASSVARGQARSGYTF
NA | TRBJ1-2 | NA | 14 | TRBV4-2 | TGTGCCAGCAGCCAAGATAGGACTTTATATGGCTACACCTTC | CASSQDRTLYGYTF
few | TRBJ1-4 | NA | 12 | TRBV2 | TGTGCCAGCAGACCCGGGGGGGGAGGACTGTTTTTT | CASRPGGGGLFF
once | TRBJ1-3 | TRBD1 | 15 | TRBV18 | TGTGCCAGCTCACCGGGACAGTACTCTGGAAACACCATATATTTT | CASSPGQYSGNTIYF
once | TRBJ1-2 | NA | 13 | TRBV19 | TGTGCCAGTAGTATCTCCCAATTTGGAGGCTACACCTTC | CASSISQFGGYTF
NA | TRBJ1-2 | NA | 12 | TRBV5-6 | TGTGCCAGCAGCTCGGACCGGCGGGGCTACACCTTC | CASSSDRRGYTF
NA | TRBJ2-1 | TRBD1 | 13 | TRBV7-3 | TGTGCCAGCAGCCCGAAGCCGGGACAGGGGGTTTTCTTC | CASSPKPGQGVFF
NA | TRBJ2-3 | NA | 16 | TRBV6-5 | TGTGCCAGCAGTTACTCGGCTATCGCTAGCACAGATACGCAGTATTTT | CASSYSAIASTDTQYF
NA | TRBJ1-4 | TRBD1 | 15 | TRBV4-1 | TGCGCCAGCAGCCAAGCCGGGACAGGAAAGGAAAAACTGTTTTTT | CASSQAGTGKEKLFF
NA | TRBJ2-1 | NA | 17 | TRBV6-2/TRBV6-3 | TGTGCCAGCAGTACAACGTCCGTGGGCCCGTGGGCCAATGAGCAGTTCTTC | CASSTTSVGPWANEQFF
once | TRBJ2-5 | NA | 19 | TRBV5-8 | TGTGCCAGCAGCTTGGGCATTGGAAGAACAGGAGGTAACCAAGAGACCCAGTACTTC | CASSLGIGRTGGNQETQYF
NA | TRBJ2-3 | TRBD1 | 17 | TRBV10-3 | TGTGCCATCAGTGAGCCGGGACAGCCGGAGGGCACAGATACGCAGTATTTT | CAISEPGQPEGTDTQYF
NA | TRBJ2-3 | NA | 13 | TRBV4-2 | TGTGCCAGCAGCCAAGATGAGGGGGGTACGCAGTATTTT | CASSQDEGGTQYF
NA | TRBJ2-7 | NA | 18 | TRBV29-1 | TGCAGCGTTGAAGATGAAAGGTGGTCGGACCTATCGGGGAGGGAGCAGTACTTC | CSVEDERWSDLSGREQYF
NA | TRBJ1-2 | NA | 13 | TRBV25-1 | TGTGCCAGCAGTAATACCGGATTCTATGGCTACACCTTC | CASSNTGFYGYTF
NA | TRBJ1-6 | NA | 14 | TRBV20-1 | TGCAGTGCTAGTGAGGGAAATCAGAATTCACCCCTCCACTTT | CSASEGNQNSPLHF
NA | TRBJ2-1 | NA | 14 | TRBV7-8 | TGTGCCAGCAGCCCCCCACAGTCCTACAATGAGCAGTTCTTC | CASSPPQSYNEQFF
NA | TRBJ1-3 | TRBD1 | 17 | TRBV18 | TGTGCCAGCTCACCTCCCGGGACAGGCCCCTCTGGAAACACCATATATTTT | CASSPPGTGPSGNTIYF
NA | TRBJ1-2 | NA | 16 | TRBV4-2 | TGTGCCAGCAGCCAAGACCTGGGGGCAGCTAACTATGGCTACACCTTC | CASSQDLGAANYGYTF
once | TRBJ2-7 | NA | 14 | TRBV6-5 | TGTGCCAGCAGTTACTTCGGCATCTCCTACGAGCAGTACTTC | CASSYFGISYEQYF
NA | TRBJ1-1 | NA | 14 | TRBV27 | TGTGCCAGCAGCCAGACAGAGTACCACACTGAAGCTTTCTTT | CASSQTEYHTEAFF
few | TRBJ1-2 | TRBD1 | 14 | TRBV28 | TGTGCCAGCAGGTTGGGACAGCTTAACTATGGCTACACCTTC | CASRLGQLNYGYTF
few | TRBJ2-3 | TRBD2 | 18 | TRBV11-2 | TGTGCCAGCAGCCCTGGGGTACTAGCGGGGGCTATCACAGATACGCAGTATTTT | CASSPGVLAGAITDTQYF
NA | TRBJ2-1 | TRBD2 | 12 | TRBV3-1/TRBV3-2 | TGTGCTTGTAGCGGGAGGGATATTGAGCAGTTCTTC | CACSGRDIEQFF
NA | TRBJ2-1 | NA | 15 | TRBV27 | TGTGCCAGCAGTTTAGGGGCGGGGGCTCACAATGAGCAGTTCTTC | CASSLGAGAHNEQFF
NA | TRBJ2-1 | TRBD1 | 14 | TRBV7-8 | TGTGCCAGCAGCTTAGCGGGGACAGTTAATGAGCAGTTCTTC | CASSLAGTVNEQFF
NA | TRBJ2-2 | NA | 12 | TRBV3-1/TRBV3-2 | TGTGCCAGCAGCCATCGGGCCGGGGAGCTGTTTTTT | CASSHRAGELFF
NA | TRBJ1-5 | NA | 13 | TRBV30 | TGTGCCTGGGGGTTACAAGTAGATCAGCCCCAGCATTTT | CAWGLQVDQPQHF
NA | TRBJ2-5 | TRBD2 | 18 | TRBV27 | TGTGCCAGCAGTTCAACTAGCGGGGTGCGAAACTCACAAGAGACCCAGTACTTC | CASSSTSGVRNSQETQYF